The source of this T cell receptor beta chain is a study of control samples from healthy donors and cancer patients (TCRdb year 2020). Libraries came from the immunoSEQ multiplex PCR assay. TCRdb carries this immuneACCESS record with in-frame sequences only. Its versions omit some clonotypes, under half of them owing to an unresolved V gene in the studies checked, with the rest unexplained. For this sample the table gives over 100,000 clones, of which around 89% were detected only once. 17% of the sample goes to the ten largest clones. The CDR3 runs 15 residues from the cysteine to the phenylalanine. The sequence is cut down to CDR3 DNA, 45 bases in frame from base 1. CDR1 and CDR2 (MNHEY, SVGEGT) derive from the germline V gene. Germline trimming amounts to 4 bases on V and 2 bases on J, with 6 as the count of junction bases outside the gene matches. Concerning this clone: It lacks a known antigen. No much larger clonotype is one base removed from it; base qualities were not supplied.

The sequence came from a woman aged 45-59 years in good health. The V and J genes are TRBV6-2 or TRBV6-3 and TRBJ2-3, with 7 bases in between that match TRBD2. Sequencing was carried out using blood. The CDR3 region: CASSSPAGITDTQYF. The bases are TGTGCCAGCAGTTCCCCAGCGGGAATCACAGATACGCAGTATTTT.